This T cell receptor (beta chain) was identified in a study of technical replicates of blood from a few donors. The method was immunoSEQ multiplex PCR; TCRdb's version includes in-frame clones alone and lacks a portion of them. The sample lists roughly 93,000 clones, almost 96% seen once, with over 0.2% in the top ten. Germline V gene data show CDR1 as SGHDT and CDR2 as YYEEEE. The CDR3 runs 15 residues. The V gene end was trimmed by 1 base and the J gene end by 5 bases; junction bases not matched to a gene: 5. The TCR comes from a human donor in good health. Source material: T cells isolated from PBMCs. The V call is TRBV5-6, the J call TRBJ2-2; TRBD2 matches at 7 bases. CDR3: CASSLFRGVTGELFF. The DNA of the CDR3 is TGTGCCAGCAGCTTGTTTCGGGGGGTAACCGGGGAGCTGTTTTTT.